The 28 T cell receptor beta chains in this list originate from one sample, sequenced in a study of post-analysis software for immune sequencing data. Regarding the study as a whole: TRBV5-6, TRBV5-1 and TRBV20-1 belonged to a set of roughly 5 TRBV segments that were more frequent in patients than controls.

Their specific antigens are unknown. Unique molecular identifiers had been added to the TCR beta cDNA libraries. MiXCR, applied by TCRdb to the PCR reads, yields one record per CDR3 protein. Counted here are 750,000 to 950,000 distinct CDR3 sequences, 53% occurring once; the ten biggest clones make up 4% to 5.5%. The specimen was blood. These receptors were obtained from a girl aged 5-17 years with multiple sclerosis.

The J gene is TRBJ2-1, the V gene TRBV20-1; TRBD2 agrees at 11 bases. CDR1 and CDR2 from the germline V gene are DFQATT and SNEGSKA (reference sequence). With V trimmed by 3 bases and J by 4 bases, 8 bases remained unmatched. This CDR3 has 16 residues. CDR3 coding DNA: TGCAGTGCTAGCCGAACGGGACTAGCGGCGTACAATGAGCAGTTCTTC. It codes for CSASRTGLAAYNEQFF.

V and J are TRBV5-5 and TRBJ1-4; 10 bases fit TRBD1. CDR1 SGHKS and CDR2 YYEKEE come from the germline V gene (reference sequence). This CDR3 has 15 amino acids. Trimming removed 3 bases from V and 6 bases from J; junction bases left unmatched: 5. The CDR3: CASSSQDRGYEKLFF. The CDR3 bases are TGTGCCAGCAGCTCCCAGGACAGGGGGTATGAAAAACTGTTTTTT.

This clonotype has just a few counts. The chain couples TRBV27 to TRBJ1-5; D is ambiguous. Between the trimmed V and J ends, which lost 3 bases and 1 base, there was a span of 4 bases. The CDR3 length is 13 residues. Germline CDR1 and CDR2: MNHEY and SMNVEV (reference sequence). CDR3 sequence (DNA): TGTGCCAGCAGTTTCGCAAGCAATCAGCCCCAGCATTTT. Translated, it gives CASSFASNQPQHF.

This clonotype has just a few counts. The rearrangement uses TRBV12-3 or TRBV12-4 and TRBJ1-2; possibly TRBD1 for D (6 bases). This CDR3 has 14 residues. Trimming removed 6 bases from V and 2 bases from J, with 13 bases in between. CDR3 in amino acids: CASSYGQINYGYTF. The CDR3 bases are TGTGCCAGCAGCTACGGACAGATAAACTATGGCTACACCTTC.

This sequence joins TRBV2 and TRBJ2-1, with TRBD2 matching 12 bases. The germline V gene has CDR1 SNHLY and CDR2 FYNNEI. The CDR3 spans 15 residues. J gave up 6 bases and V 7 bases, and 7 bases lay outside the gene matches. The CDR3 sequence is CASTVLAGGFNEQFF. The CDR3 DNA sequence: TGTGCCAGCACCGTACTAGCGGGAGGCTTCAATGAGCAGTTCTTC.

In this sample, this clonotype turned up a few times. This sequence joins TRBV7-2 and TRBJ2-1; 12 nucleotides match TRBD2. V lost 5 bases, J lost 9 bases, and 5 bases stayed unmatched. CDR1 is SGHTA, CDR2 FQGNSA, per germline. The CDR3 extends over 14 amino acids. The CDR3 loop is CASSPTSGSFEQFF. CDR3 DNA sequence: TGTGCCAGCAGCCCGACTAGCGGGAGCTTTGAGCAGTTCTTC. The whole variable domain, filled in from reference TRBV7-2 and TRBJ2-1, reads GAGVSQSPSNKVTEKGKDVELRCDPISGHTALYWYRQSLGQGLEFLIYFQGNSAPDKSGLPSDRFSAERTGGSVSTLTIQRTQQEDSAVYLCASSPTSGSFEQFFGPGTRLTVL.

This clonotype has just a few counts. V usage is TRBV6-1 and J usage is TRBJ1-2; tentative D call: TRBD1 (5 bases). Trimming took 3 bases from V and 6 from J, leaving 20 bases between them. This CDR3 has 16 residues. Germline V lookup: CDR1 MNHNS, CDR2 SASEGT. CDR3: CASSDLPGGIPNGYTF. CDR3 sequence (DNA): TGTGCCAGCAGTGACCTTCCCGGGGGGATTCCAAATGGCTACACCTTC.

This clonotype was seen more than once but under ten times. The chain links TRBV6-1 to TRBJ2-5, with D possibly matching TRBD2 (5 bases). Germline lookup yields CDR1 MNHNS and CDR2 SASEGT. The CDR3 sequence is 17 residues long. V was cut by 3 bases and J by 4 bases, with 21 bases left in between. The CDR3 nucleotides are TGTGCCAGCAGTGACCCTTTGGAGACTACACAACCAGAGACCCAGTACTTC. The encoded protein is CASSDPLETTQPETQYF.

This clonotype was seen more than once but under ten times. An end of the junction differs from the germline gene, which may be a read error. The V gene is TRBV5-1, the J gene TRBJ2-1; tentatively, D is TRBD2 (5 bases). Per the germline V gene, CDR1 is SGHRS and CDR2 is YFSETQ. This CDR3 has 12 residues. The DNA of the CDR3 is TGCGCCAACAGCTTGGGAGTTAATGAGCAGTTCTTC. Translation: CANSLGVNEQFF.

The chain uses TRBV4-1 and TRBJ2-3; 7 nucleotides line up with TRBD2. Losses at the gene ends were 4 bases for V and 3 bases for J; bases not matched to a gene: 13. This CDR3 has 17 amino acids. In germline, CDR1 is MGHRA, CDR2 YSYEKL. The CDR3, as DNA: TGCGCCAGCAGCCCTAGACTGAGGCGGGAGAGAACAGATACGCAGTATTTT. The encoded protein is CASSPRLRRERTDTQYF.

The rearrangement joins TRBV5-1 to TRBJ1-1, with 9 bases fitting TRBD1. The CDR3 runs to 14 residues. V lost 3 bases to trimming and J lost 5 bases; unmatched junction nucleotides: 5. Germline V CDR1 and CDR2: SGHRS, YFSETQ. The DNA for the CDR3 is TGCGCCAGCAGCTGGGGGACAGGGAGGACTGAAGCTTTCTTT. It is translated as CASSWGTGRTEAFF.

V gene TRBV29-1 combines with J gene TRBJ2-5; D is unresolved. CDR3 length: 12 residues. CDR1 and CDR2 from the germline V gene are SQVTM and ANQGSEA. V was shortened by 7 bases and J by 0 bases, with 9 bases between the two germline ends. CDR3 nucleotides: TGCAGCGGATCGGTAGACCAAGAGACCCAGTACTTC. Its translation is CSGSVDQETQYF.

This clonotype showed up just a few times. The rearrangement uses TRBV9 and TRBJ2-7; D possibly corresponds to TRBD1 (6 bases). The CDR3 extends over 12 amino acids. Trimming left V 4 bases short and J 4 bases short, with 9 bases between. Germline-derived CDR1 and CDR2 are SGDLS and YYNGEE. The CDR3, as DNA: TGTGCCAGCAGCCCAGGACAGTACGAGCAGTACTTC. Residues: CASSPGQYEQYF.

This chain uses TRBV6-6 with TRBJ1-2; 9 nucleotides align to TRBD1. The V segment lost 7 bases and the J segment 3 bases; nucleotides outside the gene matches: 3. The CDR3 covers 13 residues. Germline loops: CDR1 MNHNY, CDR2 SVGAGI (reference sequence). The CDR3 loop is CASTRDRDYGYTF. CDR3 coding DNA: TGTGCCAGCACCCGGGACAGGGACTATGGCTACACCTTC.

The rearrangement uses TRBV20-1 and TRBJ2-7; D might be TRBD1 (6 bases). V gave up 1 base and J gave up 1 base, with 14 bases separating them. The CDR3 runs to 15 residues. Per germline, CDR1 DFQATT and CDR2 SNEGSKA (reference sequence). In nucleotides, the CDR3 is TGCAGTGCTAGAGCGGGACACTTAATTTCCTACGAGCAGTACTTC. Protein: CSARAGHLISYEQYF.

This clonotype is a singleton in its sample. J is TRBJ2-3 and V is TRBV2, with TRBD1 identical over 8 bases. This CDR3 is built from 14 residues. Germline trimming cut 7 bases from V and 7 bases from J; bases unmatched to any gene: 10. Germline V gene lookup returns CDR1 SNHLY and CDR2 FYNNEI. CDR3 nucleotide sequence: TGTGCCAGCAAAGACCAGGGGGCGAGGAATACGCAGTATTTT. Protein sequence: CASKDQGARNTQYF. Looking up the rest from reference TRBV2 and TRBJ2-3 gives the full variable domain: EPEVTQTPSHQVTQMGQEVILRCVPISNHLYFYWYRQILGQKVEFLVSFYNNEISEKSEIFDDQFSVERPDGSNFTLKIRSTKLEDSAMYFCASKDQGARNTQYFGPGTRLTVL.

This clonotype occurred a few times. In DNA form, the CDR3 reads TGCAGCGTTACGGACAGGGGGCGCCTCGAGCAGTACTTC. Protein product: CSVTDRGRLEQYF. The chain carries TRBV29-1 and TRBJ2-7; TRBD1 agrees at 11 bases. This CDR3 is 13 amino acids long. CDR1 SQVTM and CDR2 ANQGSEA come from the germline V gene. The V and J ends lost 5 bases and 6 bases, in that order; junction bases with no gene match: 6.

On this clonotype itself: A junction end diverges from the germline sequence, so it may reflect a read error. The CDR3 loop reads CASSLAGDHETQYF. In DNA, the CDR3 is TGTGCTAGCAGCTTAGCGGGAGATCATGAGACCCAGTACTTC. The chain couples TRBV7-7 to TRBJ2-5; 9 bases are shared with TRBD2. Germline V lookup: CDR1 SSHAT, CDR2 FNYEAQ (reference sequence). This CDR3 comprises 14 residues. Full variable domain (outside the CDR3, taken from reference TRBV7-7 and TRBJ2-5): GAGVSQSPRYKVTKRGQDVTLRCDPISSHATLYWYQQALGQGPEFLTYFNYEAQPDKSGLPSDRFSAERPEGSISTLTIQRTEQRDSAMYRCASSLAGDHETQYFGPGTRLLVL.

CDR3 coding DNA: TGCAGTGCTCCCGAGGCGGGAGTCATCGGAGAGACCCAGTACTTC. It specifies CSAPEAGVIGETQYF. The V gene is TRBV20-1, the J gene TRBJ2-5, with 7 bases lining up with TRBD2. Trimming took 5 bases from V and 4 from J; bases not matched to a gene: 13. Germline CDR1 DFQATT, CDR2 SNEGSKA (reference sequence). The CDR3 sequence is 15 residues long.

J is TRBJ2-5 and V is TRBV6-5; 8 positions match TRBD1. V was clipped by 7 bases and J by 9 bases; unmatched bases: 13. The CDR3 loop spans 14 amino acids. Per germline, CDR1 MNHEY and CDR2 SVGAGI. The DNA of the CDR3 is TGTGCCAGCACTCTTGGACAGGGAACGTGGGCCCAGTACTTC. It yields the protein CASTLGQGTWAQYF.

V gene TRBV14 combines with J gene TRBJ2-3, with a possible D match to TRBD2 (5 bases). V dropped 5 bases and J dropped 3 bases, with 18 bases sitting between them. Germline V gives CDR1 SGHDN, CDR2 FVKESK. The CDR3 has 16 residues. CDR3 in amino acids: CASSTYRSGKTDTQYF. CDR3 nucleotide sequence: TGTGCCAGCAGCACTTATAGAAGCGGAAAGACAGATACGCAGTATTTT.

V is TRBV2 and J is TRBJ2-4, with 9 nucleotides matching TRBD1. V lost 5 bases, J lost 4 bases, and 3 bases stayed unmatched. Germline loops: CDR1 SNHLY, CDR2 FYNNEI. The CDR3 is 14 residues long. Here the CDR3 reads CASSTGGSKNIQYF. The CDR3 DNA sequence: TGTGCCAGCAGTACAGGGGGCTCAAAAAACATTCAGTACTTC.

This clonotype has a handful of counts. The rearrangement uses TRBV20-1 and TRBJ2-5; the match to TRBD2 covers 7 bases. From germline, CDR1 is DFQATT and CDR2 SNEGSKA (reference sequence). Trimming at V came to 1 base and at J to 5 bases, leaving 16 bases not matched to a gene. The length of the CDR3 is 17 residues. CDR3 in DNA: TGCAGTGCTAGAGTGGTGATGGGCGGGAGTAAGGATGAGACCCAGTACTTC. This gives the protein CSARVVMGGSKDETQYF.

The chain joins TRBV6-4 to TRBJ1-2; D uncertain. The CDR3 loop spans 13 amino acids. V lost 2 bases to trimming and J lost 4 bases, with 8 bases between them. Looked up from germline, CDR1 is MRHNA and CDR2 is SNTAGT. CDR3 sequence reads: CASSDDGTYGYTF. The CDR3 DNA follows: TGTGCCAGCAGTGACGACGGAACCTATGGCTACACCTTC.

The chain is built from TRBV4-1 and TRBJ2-5; D is ambiguous. CDR3 size: 13 residues. Trimming left V 4 bases short and J 7 bases short, with 13 bases between. Germline CDR1 is MGHRA and CDR2 is YSYEKL. The CDR3 bases are TGCGCCAGCAGCCCCGACCCCCGGAGGACCCAGTACTTC. This translates into CASSPDPRRTQYF.

The CDR3 nucleotides are TGTGCCAGCAGTGACCGTCAGGGGGCGGGCGTTAATGAGCAGTTCTTC. Protein product: CASSDRQGAGVNEQFF. V and J are TRBV6-4 and TRBJ2-1; 8 bases align to TRBD1. The J segment lost 7 bases and the V segment lost 2 bases, leaving 10 bases of the junction unmatched. CDR3 length equals 16 residues. Germline-derived CDR1 and CDR2 are MRHNA and SNTAGT.

This clonotype showed up just a few times. The chain employs TRBV6-2 or TRBV6-3 and TRBJ1-5; unclear D gene. The length of the CDR3 is 13 residues. Germline CDR1 MNHEY, CDR2 SVGEGT. Trimming shortened V by 4 bases and J by 2 bases, and 6 bases separated the two germline ends. The CDR3 loop is CASSLWGNQPQHF. Here the CDR3 DNA reads TGTGCCAGCAGTTTGTGGGGCAATCAGCCCCAGCATTTT.

This clonotype was seen a few times. The V gene is TRBV25-1, the J gene TRBJ2-4; 7 bases match TRBD1. The J call may be mistaken, given a closer DNA end match to TRBJ2-7. The germline V gene has CDR1 MGHDK and CDR2 SYGVNS. The CDR3 is made up of 14 amino acids. The CDR3 coding sequence is TGTGCCAGCCAGAGACAGGGTGGGTCCTACGAGCAGTACTTC. Translation gives CASQRQGGSYEQYF.